A selection of T cell receptor beta chains follows, all from one sample in a study of beta chain features in type 1 diabetes. The method was immunoSEQ multiplex PCR; TCRdb's version includes in-frame clones alone and lacks a portion of them. The data contain approximately 150,000 clones, around an eighth of them singletons. Sequenced material: central memory CD4+ T cells from blood. The source is a man aged 18 to 29 with type 1 diabetes. CDR3s include the opening cysteine and the closing phenylalanine or tryptophan. Each record gives: V gene, clone size, J gene, D gene, CDR3 protein, CDR3 DNA. The D gene is left open where the match is weak. For some rows the clone size is stated as once, few or many, or as a class when expanded; others skip it.

v_gene: TRBV5-1; abundance: few; j_gene: TRBJ1-5; d_gene: NA; CDR3aa: CASSQGTGNQPQHF; CDR3nt: TGCGCCAGCAGCCAAGGGACGGGGAATCAGCCCCAGCATTTT
v_gene: TRBV30; abundance: NA; j_gene: TRBJ1-2; d_gene: NA; CDR3aa: CAWTSGYGYTF; CDR3nt: TGTGCCTGGACGTCGGGGTATGGCTACACCTTC
v_gene: TRBV6-6; abundance: few; j_gene: TRBJ2-1; d_gene: NA; CDR3aa: CASSLTAYNEQFF; CDR3nt: TGTGCCAGCAGCCTGACGGCCTACAATGAGCAGTTCTTC
v_gene: TRBV18; abundance: many; j_gene: TRBJ1-2; d_gene: NA; CDR3aa: CASSPFEGVNNGYTF; CDR3nt: TGTGCCAGCTCACCCTTTGAAGGGGTTAATAATGGCTACACCTTC
v_gene: TRBV9; abundance: many; j_gene: TRBJ2-1; d_gene: TRBD2; CDR3aa: CASSSGTSGGPQLF; CDR3nt: TGTGCCAGCAGCTCCGGGACTAGCGGGGGGCCACAACTCTTC
v_gene: TRBV10-3; abundance: NA; j_gene: TRBJ1-2; d_gene: NA; CDR3aa: CAISDNRDNYGYTF; CDR3nt: TGTGCCATCAGTGATAACAGAGACAACTATGGCTACACCTTC
v_gene: TRBV14; abundance: NA; j_gene: TRBJ2-3; d_gene: NA; CDR3aa: CASSQGNTDTQYF; CDR3nt: TGTGCCAGCAGCCAAGGGAACACAGATACGCAGTATTTT
v_gene: TRBV7-9; abundance: NA; j_gene: TRBJ2-3; d_gene: TRBD2; CDR3aa: CASSSGTSGGTQYF; CDR3nt: TGTGCCAGCAGCTCCGGGACTAGCGGCGGTACGCAGTATTTT
v_gene: TRBV6-5; abundance: NA; j_gene: TRBJ2-7; d_gene: NA; CDR3aa: CASSYSSGGSDEQYF; CDR3nt: TGTGCCAGCAGTTACTCGAGTGGGGGTAGCGACGAGCAGTACTTC
v_gene: TRBV4-1; abundance: few; j_gene: TRBJ2-7; d_gene: TRBD2; CDR3aa: CASSQTTSGGFYEQYF; CDR3nt: TGCGCCAGCAGCCAAACAACTAGCGGGGGGTTTTACGAGCAGTACTTC
v_gene: TRBV30; abundance: few; j_gene: TRBJ1-4; d_gene: NA; CDR3aa: CAWSVGNEKLFF; CDR3nt: TGTGCCTGGAGTGTGGGGAATGAAAAACTGTTTTTT
v_gene: TRBV27; abundance: few; j_gene: TRBJ1-2; d_gene: NA; CDR3aa: CASSLEGRYGYTF; CDR3nt: TGTGCCAGCAGTTTAGAGGGACGCTATGGCTACACCTTC
v_gene: TRBV2; abundance: few; j_gene: TRBJ2-2; d_gene: TRBD1; CDR3aa: CASSRTGANTGELFF; CDR3nt: TGTGCCAGCAGCAGGACAGGGGCGAACACCGGGGAGCTGTTTTTT
v_gene: TRBV14; abundance: many; j_gene: TRBJ1-1; d_gene: NA; CDR3aa: CASSKRSASLNTEAFF; CDR3nt: TGTGCCAGCAGCAAAAGATCGGCCTCTCTGAACACTGAAGCTTTCTTT
v_gene: TRBV29-1; abundance: few; j_gene: TRBJ2-1; d_gene: NA; CDR3aa: CTVEAPEGSRSSYNEQFF; CDR3nt: TGCACCGTTGAGGCCCCAGAGGGTAGCCGGAGCTCCTACAATGAGCAGTTCTTC
v_gene: TRBV28; abundance: few; j_gene: TRBJ2-7; d_gene: NA; CDR3aa: CASGAYEQYF; CDR3nt: TGTGCCAGCGGGGCCTACGAGCAGTACTTC
v_gene: TRBV5-6; abundance: NA; j_gene: TRBJ1-1; d_gene: NA; CDR3aa: CASSLALGVAFF; CDR3nt: TGTGCCAGCAGCTTGGCCCTAGGGGTAGCTTTCTTT